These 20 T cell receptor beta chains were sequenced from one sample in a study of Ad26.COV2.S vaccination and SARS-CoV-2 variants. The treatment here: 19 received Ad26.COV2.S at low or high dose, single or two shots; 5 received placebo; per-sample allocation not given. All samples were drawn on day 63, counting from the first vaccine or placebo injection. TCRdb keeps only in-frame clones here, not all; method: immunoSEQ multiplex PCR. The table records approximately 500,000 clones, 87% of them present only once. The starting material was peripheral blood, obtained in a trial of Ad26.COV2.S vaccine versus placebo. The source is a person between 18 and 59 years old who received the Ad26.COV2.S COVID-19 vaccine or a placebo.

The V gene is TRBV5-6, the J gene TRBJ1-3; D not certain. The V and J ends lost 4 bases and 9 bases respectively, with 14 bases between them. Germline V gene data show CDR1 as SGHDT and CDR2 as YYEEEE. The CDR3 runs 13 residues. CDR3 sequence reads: CASSEQTRGTIYF. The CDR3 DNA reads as TGTGCCAGCAGCGAACAAACACGAGGCACCATATATTTT.

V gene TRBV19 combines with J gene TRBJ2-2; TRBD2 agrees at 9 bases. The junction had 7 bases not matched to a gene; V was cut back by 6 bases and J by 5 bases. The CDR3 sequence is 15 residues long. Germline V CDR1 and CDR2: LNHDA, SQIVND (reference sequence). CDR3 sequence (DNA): TGTGCCAGTAGGAGCGGGGGGCCAAATACCGGGGAGCTGTTTTTT. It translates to CASRSGGPNTGELFF.

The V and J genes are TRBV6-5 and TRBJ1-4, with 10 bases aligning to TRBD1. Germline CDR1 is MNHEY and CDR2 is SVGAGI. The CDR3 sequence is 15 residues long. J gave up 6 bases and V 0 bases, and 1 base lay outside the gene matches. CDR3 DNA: TGTGCCAGCAGTTACTCGGGACAGGGGTATGAAAAACTGTTTTTT. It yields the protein CASSYSGQGYEKLFF.

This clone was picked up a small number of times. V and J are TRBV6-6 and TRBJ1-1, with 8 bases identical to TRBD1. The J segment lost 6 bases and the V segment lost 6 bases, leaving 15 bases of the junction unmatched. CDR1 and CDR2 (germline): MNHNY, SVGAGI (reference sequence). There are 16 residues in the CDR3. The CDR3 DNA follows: TGTGCCAGCAGGAGACTAGGACAGGGTGGACGGTCTGAAGCTTTCTTT. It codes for CASRRLGQGGRSEAFF.

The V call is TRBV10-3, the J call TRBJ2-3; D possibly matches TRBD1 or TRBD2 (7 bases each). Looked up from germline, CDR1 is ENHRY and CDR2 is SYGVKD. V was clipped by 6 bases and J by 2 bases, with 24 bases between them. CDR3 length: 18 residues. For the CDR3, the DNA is TGTGCCATCAGGGCGAACACCGGGGGGACAGAATACACAGATACGCAGTATTTT. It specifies CAIRANTGGTEYTDTQYF.

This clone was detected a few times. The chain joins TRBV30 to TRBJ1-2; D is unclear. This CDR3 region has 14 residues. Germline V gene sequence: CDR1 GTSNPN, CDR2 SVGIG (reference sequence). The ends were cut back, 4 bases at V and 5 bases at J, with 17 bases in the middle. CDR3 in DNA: TGTGCCTGGACCTTACTCCAAGGGCAGTATGGCTACACCTTC. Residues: CAWTLLQGQYGYTF.

Here the CDR3 reads CASRAGGSYEQYF. The CDR3 DNA is TGTGCCAGCAGAGCGGGAGGGTCCTACGAGCAGTACTTC. The genes are TRBV7-2 and TRBJ2-7, with 10 positions matching TRBD2. The CDR3 has 13 residues. CDR1 is SGHTA and CDR2 is FQGNSA in the germline V gene. V was pared by 6 bases and J by 1 base, with 0 bases of the junction left unmatched.

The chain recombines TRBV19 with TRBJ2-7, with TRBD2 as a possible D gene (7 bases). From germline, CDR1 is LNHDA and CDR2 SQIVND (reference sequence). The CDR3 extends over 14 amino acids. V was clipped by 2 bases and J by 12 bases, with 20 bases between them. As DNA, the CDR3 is TGTGCCAGTAGTATATTCGCGGGGGCATCGAGTCTGTACTTC. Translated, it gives CASSIFAGASSLYF.

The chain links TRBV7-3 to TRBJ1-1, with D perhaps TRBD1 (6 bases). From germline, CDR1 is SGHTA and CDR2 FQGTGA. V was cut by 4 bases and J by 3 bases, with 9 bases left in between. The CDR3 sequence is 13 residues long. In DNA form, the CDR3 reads TGTGCCAGCAGCTCACAGGGTTACACTGAAGCTTTCTTT. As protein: CASSSQGYTEAFF.

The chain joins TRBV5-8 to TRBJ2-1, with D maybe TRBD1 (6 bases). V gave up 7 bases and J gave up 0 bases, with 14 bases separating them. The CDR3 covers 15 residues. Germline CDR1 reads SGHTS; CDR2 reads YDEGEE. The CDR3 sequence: CASLTGLPSYNEQFF. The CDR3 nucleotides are TGTGCCAGCCTCACAGGGCTACCCTCCTACAATGAGCAGTTCTTC. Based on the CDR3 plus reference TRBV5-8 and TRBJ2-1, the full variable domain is EAGVTQSPTHLIKTRGQQATLRCSPISGHTSVYWYQQALGLGLQFLLWYDEGEERNRGNFPPRFSGRQFPNYSSELNVNALELEDSALYLCASLTGLPSYNEQFFGPGTRLTVL.

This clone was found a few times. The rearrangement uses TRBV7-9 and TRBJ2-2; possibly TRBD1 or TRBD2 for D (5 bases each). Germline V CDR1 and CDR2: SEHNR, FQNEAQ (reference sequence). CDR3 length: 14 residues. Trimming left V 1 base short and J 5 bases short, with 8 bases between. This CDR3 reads CASSLGWGTGELFF. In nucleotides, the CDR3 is TGTGCCAGCAGCTTAGGATGGGGGACCGGGGAGCTGTTTTTT.

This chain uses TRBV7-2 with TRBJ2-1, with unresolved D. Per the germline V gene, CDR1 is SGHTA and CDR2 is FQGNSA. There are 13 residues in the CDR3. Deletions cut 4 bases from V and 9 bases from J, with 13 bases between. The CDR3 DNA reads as TGTGCCAGCAGCTCCCATAGAGACCTTGAGCAGTTCTTC. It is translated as CASSSHRDLEQFF.

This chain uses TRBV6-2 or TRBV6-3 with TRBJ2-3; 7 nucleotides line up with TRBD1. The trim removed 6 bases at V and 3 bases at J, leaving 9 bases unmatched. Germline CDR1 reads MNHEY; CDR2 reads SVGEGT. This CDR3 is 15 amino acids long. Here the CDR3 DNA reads TGTGCCAGCAGCCCCAGGGGGAGAGCGACAGATACGCAGTATTTT. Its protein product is CASSPRGRATDTQYF.

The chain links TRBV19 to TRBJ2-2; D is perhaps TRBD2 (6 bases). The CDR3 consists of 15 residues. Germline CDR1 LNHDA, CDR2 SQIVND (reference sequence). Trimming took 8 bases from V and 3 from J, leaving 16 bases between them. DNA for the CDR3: TGTGCCAGTTCCCCCCGGGACTCTGACACCGGGGAGCTGTTTTTT. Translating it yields CASSPRDSDTGELFF.

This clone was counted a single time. CDR3 region: CASSPRDSGSYEQYF. CDR3 bases: TGTGCCAGCTCACCCCGGGACAGCGGCTCCTACGAGCAGTACTTC. The V and J genes are TRBV18 and TRBJ2-7; 7 bases map to TRBD1. This CDR3 is built from 15 residues. Trimming cost V 3 bases and J 0 bases; bases outside gene matches: 5. Germline CDR1 reads KGHSH; CDR2 reads LQKENI.

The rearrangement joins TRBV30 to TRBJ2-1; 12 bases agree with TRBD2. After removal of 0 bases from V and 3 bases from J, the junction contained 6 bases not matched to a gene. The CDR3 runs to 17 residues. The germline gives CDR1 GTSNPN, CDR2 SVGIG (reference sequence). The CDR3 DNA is TGTGCCTGGAGTGTAGCTAGCGGGAGGGCCCTCTACAATGAGCAGTTCTTC. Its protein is CAWSVASGRALYNEQFF.

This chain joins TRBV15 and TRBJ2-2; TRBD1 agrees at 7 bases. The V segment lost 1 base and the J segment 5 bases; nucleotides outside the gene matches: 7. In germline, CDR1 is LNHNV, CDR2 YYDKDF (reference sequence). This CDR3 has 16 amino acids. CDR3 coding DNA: TGTGCCACCAGCAGAGGGGACAGAGCCATGACCGGGGAGCTGTTTTTT. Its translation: CATSRGDRAMTGELFF.

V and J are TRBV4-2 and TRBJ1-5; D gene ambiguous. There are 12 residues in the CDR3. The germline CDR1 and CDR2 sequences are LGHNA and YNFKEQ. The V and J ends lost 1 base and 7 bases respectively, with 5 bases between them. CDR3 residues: CASSQGTQPQHF. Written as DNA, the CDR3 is TGTGCCAGCAGCCAAGGGACCCAGCCCCAGCATTTT.

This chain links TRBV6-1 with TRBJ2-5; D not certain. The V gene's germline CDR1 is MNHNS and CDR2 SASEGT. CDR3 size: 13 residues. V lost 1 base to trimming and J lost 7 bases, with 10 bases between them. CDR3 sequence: CASSEEGYGTQYF. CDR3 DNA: TGTGCCAGCAGTGAAGAGGGATATGGGACCCAGTACTTC.

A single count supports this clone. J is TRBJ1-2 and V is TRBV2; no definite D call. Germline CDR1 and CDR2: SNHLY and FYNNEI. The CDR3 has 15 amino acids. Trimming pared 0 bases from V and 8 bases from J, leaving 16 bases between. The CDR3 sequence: CASSEAAGPTHGYTF. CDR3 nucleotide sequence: TGTGCCAGCAGTGAAGCGGCGGGCCCGACTCACGGCTACACCTTC.